The source of this T cell receptor beta chain is a study of blood T cells in healthy people across ages (dated by TCRdb to 2014 to 2015). With respect to the entire study: In model experiments, roughly one uniquely barcoded TCR beta cDNA molecule per two T cells was captured by template switching. The study measured age-related changes in TCR beta repertoire diversity using deep sequencing normalized with unique cDNA molecular identifiers. The donors were split into four age groups: young (average around 15 years), middle-aged (more than 35), aged (about 56) and long-lived (under 90). To avoid experimental bias, donors of different ages were distributed randomly across sequencing lanes. The study analyzed two additional independent replicas of 1 million unique cDNA reads from the same blood draw for two donors, one aged 18 to 29 and one aged 80 or older.

Libraries were prepared through 5' RACE. The sequencer was an Illumina HiSeq 2500. The second PCR ran for roughly 6 to 11 cycles and used a J-beta primer mix along with a sample-barcoded 5' primer. Each TCR beta cDNA molecule received a unique molecular identifier from a template-switch 5' adaptor carrying 12 random nucleotides. At least 2.5 million CDR3-containing paired-end reads were obtained from each sample. First-strand cDNA was synthesized from all RNA with the Mint cDNA synthesis kit, primed by a TRBC-specific oligonucleotide. After uracil-DNA glycosylase treatment, a first 18-cycle PCR used universal primers M1SS and BC2_uni_R on all cDNA. The authors' pipeline ran thus. For normalization, 1 million high-quality reads were randomly selected from each sample, with every read carrying a distinct molecular identifier. Reads sharing molecular identifiers were discarded rather than binned into consensus sequences. CDR3 identification, clonotype clustering and error correction used MiTCR with a Q25 quality threshold and the strictest error-elimination algorithm. A nonparametric unseen species model with Euler transformation was used to estimate a lower bound on total TCR beta diversity. TCRdb ran its own pipeline on the public reads, namely fastp trimming at Q25 and MiXCR clone calling, and kept in-frame beta chains. Each CDR3 protein appears once, grouped with its most common genes and DNA. TCRdb, not the original authors, processed these V and J calls. Recorded for this sample are roughly 700,000 distinct CDR3 sequences; roughly 32% of them occurred a single time. The ten largest make up roughly 15% of the sample.

With regard to this clonotype: Its antigen is not yet known. Base quality data are lacking; no much larger clone is found one base away.

The full study reports these points: Observed TCR beta diversity per million T cells fell roughly linearly with age, and a significant reduction was already apparent by age roughly 40. Because the CMV infection status of the donors was unknown, age-related changes in expanded clonotypes may potentially have been confounded. Because profiling used bulk unsorted PBMCs, naive and antigen-experienced compartments could not be compared conclusively. Compared with the aged group, the long-lived group had more naive CD4+ T cells, fewer expanded clones and increased TCR diversity, a pattern suggesting age selection. A strong correlation was found between observed TCR beta diversity and the percentage of naive T cells measured by flow cytometry. Estimates of total diversity based on one million sequenced T cells were considered lower bounds and underestimates.

Systemically healthy Caucasian individuals from Russia, approximately 39 in total and aged roughly 6 to 95 years, were included as donors. Around 9.8 milliliters of peripheral blood were collected from each donor into EDTA-treated Vacutainer tubes. Ficoll-Paque density-gradient centrifugation was used to isolate PBMCs, with at least 6.5 million obtained per sample. Trizol reagent was used to extract total RNA from the PBMCs, yielding at least 6 micrograms per sample. The percentages of naive CD45RAhigh/CD27high T cells were determined by flow cytometry on a PBMC aliquot from every donor. The sample comprised blood. The receptor was derived from a woman of 80 years or more in good health. Donor details come from another sample of the same person, matched by shared clones.

The nucleotide sequence reads as follows: TGCGCCAGCAGCCGAGGTGGTGGGGTTTACACACCCTACGAGCAGTACTTC. This codes for CASSRGGGVYTPYEQYF. Rearrangement joined TRBV5-1 to TRBJ2-5; the D gene lacks a confident call. The J call may be mistaken, given a closer DNA end match to TRBJ2-7. The CDR3, cysteine through phenylalanine, is 17 amino acids long. The entry retains the CDR3 DNA only, 51 bases that are in frame from base 1. The germline V gene yields SGHRS for CDR1 and YFSETQ for CDR2.